Listed here are 23 T cell receptor beta chains from one sample, sequenced in a study of cytomegalovirus exposure and HLA in healthy donors. The PCR was carried out with 60 Vbeta primers and 13 Jbeta primers. Here immunoSEQ multiplex PCR was the method, and the copy in TCRdb shows in-frame clones only, minus some. The sample lists 130,000 to 150,000 clones, 80% occurring once. Sequencing input: PBMCs. These receptors were collected from a male donor in good health and CMV-seronegative.

The chain carries TRBV5-1 and TRBJ2-5; D may be TRBD2 (5 bases). This CDR3 spans 15 amino acids. From germline, CDR1 is SGHRS and CDR2 YFSETQ. Trimming took off 4 bases at V and 0 bases at J, with 13 bases between the two ends. The CDR3 coding sequence is TGCGCCAGCAGCCGGGGTGTCCCGGACCAAGAGACCCAGTACTTC. Amino acid sequence: CASSRGVPDQETQYF.

The chain joins TRBV9 to TRBJ1-2; D is ambiguous. CDR3 length equals 15 residues. V dropped 4 bases and J dropped 4 bases, with 17 bases sitting between them. Per the germline V gene, CDR1 is SGDLS and CDR2 is YYNGEE. Written as DNA, the CDR3 is TGTGCCAGCAGCCCCGCCCTCAGTGGGCCCTATGGCTACACCTTC. Its protein is CASSPALSGPYGYTF.

V is TRBV7-6 and J is TRBJ2-1; 7 positions match TRBD1. CDR3 length: 14 amino acids. Germline lookup yields CDR1 SGHVS and CDR2 FNYEAQ. Germline trimming cut 3 bases from V and 10 bases from J; bases unmatched to any gene: 9. DNA of the CDR3: TGTGCCAGCAGCTTTAGGACAGGTATGTCGGAGCAGTTCTTC. Translation gives CASSFRTGMSEQFF.

In nucleotides, the CDR3 is TGTGCCAGTACTATCCTCGGGGATTACACTGAAGCTTTCTTT. It encodes CASTILGDYTEAFF. The V call is TRBV19, the J call TRBJ1-1; D gene uncertain. CDR3 length: 14 residues. Trimming left V 7 bases short and J 3 bases short, with 15 bases between. The germline CDR1 and CDR2 sequences are LNHDA and SQIVND (reference sequence).

This clone showed up just a few times. Written as DNA, the CDR3 is TGTGCCAGCAGCCCTCGCGCTAGCGGGGGTTCCAACACCGGGGAGCTGTTTTTT. Protein product: CASSPRASGGSNTGELFF. V and J are TRBV7-6 and TRBJ2-2; the match to TRBD2 covers 10 bases. This CDR3 is 18 amino acids long. Trimming removed 5 bases from V and 2 bases from J; junction bases left unmatched: 11. The V gene's germline CDR1 is SGHVS and CDR2 FNYEAQ. The full variable domain, completed using reference TRBV7-6 and TRBJ2-2, is GAGVSQSPRYKVTKRGQDVALRCDPISGHVSLYWYRQALGQGPEFLTYFNYEAQQDKSGLPNDRFSAERPEGSISTLTIQRTEQRDSAMYRCASSPRASGGSNTGELFFGEGSRLTVL.

J is TRBJ2-3 and V is TRBV11-3; maybe TRBD2 (5 bases). The CDR3 loop spans 14 amino acids. The germline CDR1 and CDR2 sequences are SGHNT and YENEEA. Trimming took off 0 bases at V and 3 bases at J, with 7 bases between the two ends. CDR3 DNA: TGTGCCAGCAGCTTAGATCGGGGTACAGATACGCAGTATTTT. Its translation: CASSLDRGTDTQYF.

This clone was observed once. The genes are TRBV2 and TRBJ2-5; 8 bases align to TRBD2. CDR3 length: 16 residues. V lost 8 bases to trimming and J lost 2 bases; unmatched junction nucleotides: 13. Germline lookup yields CDR1 SNHLY and CDR2 FYNNEI. In DNA, the CDR3 is TGTGCCAGCGGGGGGCGGGGTAGCGGGGTACAAGAGACCCAGTACTTC. Its protein product is CASGGRGSGVQETQYF.

This chain joins TRBV5-6 and TRBJ2-3; 8 bases fit TRBD1. Germline V gene data show CDR1 as SGHDT and CDR2 as YYEEEE. V was pared by 0 bases and J by 5 bases, with 8 bases of the junction left unmatched. This CDR3 spans 16 amino acids. CDR3 loop: CASSLAPGGSGDTQYF. The CDR3 DNA reads TGTGCCAGCAGCTTGGCTCCAGGGGGCAGCGGAGATACGCAGTATTTT.

The chain is built from TRBV7-9 and TRBJ2-1; D perhaps matches TRBD1 (5 bases). Germline V CDR1 and CDR2: SEHNR, FQNEAQ (reference sequence). CDR3 length equals 12 residues. Trimming cost V 5 bases and J 6 bases, with 8 bases left between them. CDR3 protein: CASSNGANEQFF. The CDR3 DNA is TGTGCCAGCAGCAATGGGGCCAATGAGCAGTTCTTC.

The chain couples TRBV5-1 to TRBJ1-1; maybe TRBD1 (6 bases). The CDR3 extends over 14 amino acids. Germline V gives CDR1 SGHRS, CDR2 YFSETQ. V gave up 0 bases and J gave up 1 base, with 7 bases separating them. CDR3 coding DNA: TGCGCCAGCAGCTTGGAAGGGGGGAACACTGAAGCTTTCTTT. It specifies CASSLEGGNTEAFF.

The J gene is TRBJ1-1, the V gene TRBV19; D gene ambiguous. CDR3 length: 14 amino acids. V lost 3 bases and J lost 4, with 12 bases in between. In germline, CDR1 is LNHDA, CDR2 SQIVND (reference sequence). The CDR3 here is CASSMGPSGTEAFF. The CDR3 DNA reads as TGTGCCAGTAGTATGGGCCCGTCAGGCACTGAAGCTTTCTTT.

This clone was picked up a small number of times. The chain has TRBV30 and TRBJ1-5, with 7 bases aligning to TRBD1. CDR1 and CDR2 from the germline V gene are GTSNPN and SVGIG (reference sequence). This CDR3 spans 15 amino acids. V was clipped by 2 bases and J by 4 bases; unmatched bases: 8. CDR3 loop: CAWSKGAATNQPQHF. CDR3 bases: TGTGCCTGGAGTAAGGGGGCCGCAACAAATCAGCCCCAGCATTTT. The full variable domain, rest sourced from reference TRBV30 and TRBJ1-5, is SQTIHQWPATLVQPVGSPLSLECTVEGTSNPNLYWYRQAAGRGLQLLFYSVGIGQISSEVPQNLSASRPQDRQFILSSKKLLLSDSGFYLCAWSKGAATNQPQHFGDGTRLSIL.

The gene calls are TRBV7-2 and TRBJ1-2; D not resolved. V lost 1 base and J lost 8, with 5 bases in between. The CDR3 runs to 11 residues. Germline CDR1 SGHTA, CDR2 FQGNSA. CDR3 nucleotides: TGTGCCAGCAGCTTAGTCGAGGGCTACACCTTC. Its translation is CASSLVEGYTF. Based on the CDR3 plus reference TRBV7-2 and TRBJ1-2, the full variable domain is GAGVSQSPSNKVTEKGKDVELRCDPISGHTALYWYRQSLGQGLEFLIYFQGNSAPDKSGLPSDRFSAERTGGSVSTLTIQRTQQEDSAVYLCASSLVEGYTFGSGTRLTVV.

The chain recombines TRBV18 with TRBJ2-1; the match to TRBD2 covers 10 bases. Germline V gene sequence: CDR1 KGHSH, CDR2 LQKENI. This CDR3 region has 18 residues. With V trimmed by 2 bases and J by 7 bases, 14 bases remained unmatched. CDR3 nucleotide sequence: TGTGCCAGCTCACCAACGGCTAGCGGGGGTGAAATTTTTAATGAGCAGTTCTTC. Translating it yields CASSPTASGGEIFNEQFF.

The chain couples TRBV14 to TRBJ2-5, with D possibly being TRBD1 (6 bases). Germline CDR1 and CDR2: SGHDN and FVKESK. Trimming removed 3 bases at V and 4 bases at J, with 21 bases between. The CDR3 sequence is 17 residues long. This CDR3 reads CASSHLTRGFGRETQYF. The CDR3 DNA is TGTGCCAGCAGCCACCTCACGAGGGGGTTCGGGCGAGAGACCCAGTACTTC.

This chain connects TRBV4-2 to TRBJ2-6; tentatively, D is TRBD2 (5 bases). CDR3 length: 15 amino acids. V lost 1 base to trimming and J lost 2 bases, with 6 bases between them. CDR1 is LGHNA, CDR2 YNFKEQ, per germline. Written as DNA, the CDR3 is TGTGCCAGCAGCCAAGGAGGGACTGGGGCCAACGTCCTGACTTTC. Translated, it gives CASSQGGTGANVLTF.

The chain employs TRBV15 and TRBJ2-2, with 10 bases identical to TRBD2. The CDR3 runs 15 residues. The trim removed 1 base at V and 4 bases at J, leaving 0 bases unmatched. CDR1 LNHNV and CDR2 YYDKDF come from the germline V gene (reference sequence). The CDR3 reads CATSRGTSGTGELFF. CDR3 in DNA: TGTGCCACCAGCAGAGGGACTAGCGGCACCGGGGAGCTGTTTTTT.

V is TRBV6-6 and J is TRBJ2-2; D gene unclear. Trimming took 5 bases from V and 7 from J, leaving 11 bases between them. The germline gives CDR1 MNHNY, CDR2 SVGAGI (reference sequence). This CDR3 contains 13 residues. In DNA, the CDR3 is TGTGCCAGCAGTCCCGTACCCAGCGGGGAGCTGTTTTTT. This encodes CASSPVPSGELFF.

The chain has TRBV7-3 and TRBJ2-3; unclear D gene. The CDR3 runs 13 residues. CDR1 is SGHTA and CDR2 is FQGTGA in the germline V gene. V lost 2 bases, J lost 6 bases, and 9 bases lay in between. CDR3 region: CASSLAAMDTQYF. CDR3 DNA: TGTGCCAGCAGCTTAGCCGCGATGGATACGCAGTATTTT.

This chain links TRBV29-1 with TRBJ1-1; TRBD1 might be the D (5 bases). The CDR3 length is 13 residues. CDR1 is SQVTM, CDR2 ANQGSEA, per germline. The germline V and J ends were trimmed by 7 bases and 4 bases, with 16 bases remaining between them. The CDR3 here is CSASESGGTEAFF. The CDR3 nucleotides are TGCAGCGCCTCTGAGTCGGGGGGCACTGAAGCTTTCTTT.

The rearrangement joins TRBV7-9 to TRBJ2-6; TRBD1 aligns across 8 bases. Germline V gene data show CDR1 as SEHNR and CDR2 as FQNEAQ (reference sequence). CDR3 length equals 19 residues. The V and J ends lost 2 bases and 0 bases, in that order; junction bases with no gene match: 9. The DNA of the CDR3 is TGTGCCAGCAGCTTAAGGGGAACAGGGGGAATCTCTGGGGCCAACGTCCTGACTTTC. Its translation: CASSLRGTGGISGANVLTF.

The rearrangement links TRBV7-3 to TRBJ2-3, with D possibly matching TRBD2 (5 bases). The CDR3 is 14 residues long. V lost 2 bases to trimming and J lost 6 bases, with 12 bases between them. CDR1 and CDR2 from the germline V gene are SGHTA and FQGTGA. This CDR3 reads CASSLAGFPDTQYF. In DNA form, the CDR3 reads TGTGCCAGCAGCTTAGCGGGTTTCCCCGATACGCAGTATTTT.

The chain recombines TRBV28 with TRBJ1-5; the match to TRBD1 covers 7 bases. Looked up from germline, CDR1 is MDHEN and CDR2 is SYDVKM. The ends lost 4 bases at V and 2 bases at J; junction bases unmatched: 5. The CDR3 has 15 amino acids. The CDR3 loop reads CASSSPQGGNQPQHF. CDR3 sequence (DNA): TGTGCCAGCAGTTCCCCCCAGGGGGGCAATCAGCCCCAGCATTTT.